Below, one T cell receptor beta chain is given with its context. TCRdb keeps only in-frame clones here, not all; method: immunoSEQ multiplex PCR. The sample lists about 370,000 clones, about 89% occurring once. Trimming pared 0 bases from V and 1 base from J, leaving 7 bases between. The CDR3 length is 14 residues. CDR1 and CDR2 from the germline V gene are SGDLS and YYNGEE. The treatment is: over 15 received Ad26.COV2.S at low or high dose, single or two shots; 5 received placebo; per-sample allocation not given. Day 63 after the first vaccine or placebo injection was the time point for sampling. The data were obtained in a study of Ad26.COV2.S vaccination and SARS-CoV-2 variants. Study in general: Ad26.COV2.S, an intramuscular injection, was given once or twice 56 days apart.

The material sequenced was peripheral blood, taken in a trial of Ad26.COV2.S vaccine versus placebo. This TCR was sampled from a person aged 18 to 65 who received the Ad26.COV2.S COVID-19 vaccine or a placebo. This chain joins TRBV9 and TRBJ1-2; D not resolved. The CDR3 DNA follows: TGTGCCAGCAGCGTAGAGGCCAATAACTATGGCTACACCTTC. It translates to CASSVEANNYGYTF.